The present T cell receptor beta chain was sequenced within a study of OX40 agonist ivuxolimab in advanced cancers. The assay was immunoSEQ multiplex PCR, and TCRdb's table has in-frame clones only and misses some. The table shows roughly 60,000 clones, with 65% to 85% occurring only once. For this clone: Its cognate antigen is unknown.

Study-level findings and limits: Relative to CD4+ cells, CD8+ T cells on average had more expanded clones. The CD4+ and CD8+ T cells in the blood had expanded clonally by week 6 at 0.1 to 3.0 mg/kg.

V lost 3 bases and J lost 8; bases outside the gene matches: 7. The length of the CDR3 is 15 residues. Germline loops: CDR1 KGHSH, CDR2 LQKENI. The sequencing here drew on CD4+ or CD8+ T cells sorted from blood, taken in a trial of the OX40 agonist ivuxolimab. The chain carries TRBV18 and TRBJ1-6, with 7 bases identical to TRBD1. This clonotype was obtained from an adult with an advanced solid tumor such as melanoma, head and neck, liver or kidney cancer. The DNA for the CDR3 is TGTGCCAGCTCACCGCGACAGGGTAGGGATTCACCCCTCCACTTT. Translating it yields CASSPRQGRDSPLHF.